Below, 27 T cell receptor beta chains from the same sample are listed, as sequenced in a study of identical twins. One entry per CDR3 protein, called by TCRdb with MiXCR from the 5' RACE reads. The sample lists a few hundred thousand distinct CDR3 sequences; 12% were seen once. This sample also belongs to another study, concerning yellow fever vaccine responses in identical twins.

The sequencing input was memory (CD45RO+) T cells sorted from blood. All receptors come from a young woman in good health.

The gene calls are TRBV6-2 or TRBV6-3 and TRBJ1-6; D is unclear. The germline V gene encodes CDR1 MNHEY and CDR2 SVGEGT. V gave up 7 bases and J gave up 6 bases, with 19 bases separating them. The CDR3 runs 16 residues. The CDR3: CASTPTPAVGNSPLHF. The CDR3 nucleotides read TGTGCCAGCACTCCGACCCCGGCGGTGGGTAATTCACCCCTCCACTTT.

The CDR3 DNA follows: TGCGCCAGCAGCCCCCGGACAGGGGGGGACGATACGCAGTATTTT. This codes for CASSPRTGGDDTQYF. The J gene is TRBJ2-3, the V gene TRBV5-1, with TRBD1 matching 10 bases. The CDR3 is 15 amino acids. J was trimmed by 6 bases and V by 4 bases; bases with no gene match: 8. Germline values: CDR1 SGHRS, CDR2 YFSETQ.

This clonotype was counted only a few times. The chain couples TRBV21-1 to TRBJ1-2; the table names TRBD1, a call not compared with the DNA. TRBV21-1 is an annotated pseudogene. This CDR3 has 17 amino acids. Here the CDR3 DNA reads TGTGCCAGCAGCAAAGTCGGGACAGCCATTTCAAACTATGGCTACACCTTC. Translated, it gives CASSKVGTAISNYGYTF.

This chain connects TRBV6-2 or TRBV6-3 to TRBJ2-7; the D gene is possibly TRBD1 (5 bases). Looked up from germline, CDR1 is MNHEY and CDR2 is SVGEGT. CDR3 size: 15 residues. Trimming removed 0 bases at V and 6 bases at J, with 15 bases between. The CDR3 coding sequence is TGTGCCAGCAGTTACTCGCAGCAGGGAATGTCCGAGCAGTACTTC. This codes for CASSYSQQGMSEQYF.

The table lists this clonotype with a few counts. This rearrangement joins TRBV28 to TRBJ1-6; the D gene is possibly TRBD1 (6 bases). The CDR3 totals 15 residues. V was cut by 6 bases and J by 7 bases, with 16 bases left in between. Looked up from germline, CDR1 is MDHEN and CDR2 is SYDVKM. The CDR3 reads CASSEGTGRNSPLHF. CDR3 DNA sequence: TGTGCCAGCAGCGAGGGAACAGGGAGGAATTCACCCCTCCACTTT.

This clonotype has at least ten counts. The CDR3 loop is CAISDLGTATGELFF. The CDR3 nucleotides are TGTGCCATCAGTGACCTTGGGACCGCCACCGGGGAGCTGTTTTTT. This chain uses TRBV10-3 with TRBJ2-2, with D tentatively TRBD1 or TRBD2 (5 bases each). This CDR3 contains 15 residues. CDR1 is ENHRY, CDR2 SYGVKD, per germline. V lost 3 bases and J lost 4, with 12 bases in between.

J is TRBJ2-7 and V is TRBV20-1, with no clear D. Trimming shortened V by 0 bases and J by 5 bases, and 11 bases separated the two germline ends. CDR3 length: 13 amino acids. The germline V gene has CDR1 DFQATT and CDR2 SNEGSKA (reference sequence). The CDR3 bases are TGCAGTGCTAGAGATAGGATTTCCCACGAGCAGTACTTC. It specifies CSARDRISHEQYF.

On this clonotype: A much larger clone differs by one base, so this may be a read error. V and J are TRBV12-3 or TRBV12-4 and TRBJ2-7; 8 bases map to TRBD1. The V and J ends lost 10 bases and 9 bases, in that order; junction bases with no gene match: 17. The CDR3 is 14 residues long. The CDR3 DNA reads TGTGCCACCGCACGGGACAGGCGGGGTGGCGGGCAGTACTTC. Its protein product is CATARDRRGGGQYF.

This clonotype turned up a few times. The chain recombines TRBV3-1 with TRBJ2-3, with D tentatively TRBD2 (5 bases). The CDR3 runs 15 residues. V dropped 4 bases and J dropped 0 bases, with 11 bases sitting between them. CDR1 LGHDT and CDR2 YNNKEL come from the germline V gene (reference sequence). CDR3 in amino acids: CASSLRRPSTDTQYF. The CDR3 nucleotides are TGTGCCAGCAGCCTCAGGAGGCCGAGCACAGATACGCAGTATTTT.

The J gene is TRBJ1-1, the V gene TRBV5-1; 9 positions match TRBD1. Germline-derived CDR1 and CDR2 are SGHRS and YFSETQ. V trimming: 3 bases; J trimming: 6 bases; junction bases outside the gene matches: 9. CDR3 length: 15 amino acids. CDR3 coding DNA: TGCGCCAGCAGCTCCCTCGGACAGGGGCGCGCTGAAGCTTTCTTT. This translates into CASSSLGQGRAEAFF.

The CDR3 nucleotides are TGTGCCACCAGTGATTTTGGCGGGGGGAACACAGATACGCAGTATTTT. It specifies CATSDFGGGNTDTQYF. The chain recombines TRBV24-1 with TRBJ2-3; TRBD2 aligns across 8 bases. This CDR3 region has 16 residues. J gave up 2 bases and V 1 base, and 4 bases lay outside the gene matches. Germline V CDR1 and CDR2: KGHDR, SFDVKD.

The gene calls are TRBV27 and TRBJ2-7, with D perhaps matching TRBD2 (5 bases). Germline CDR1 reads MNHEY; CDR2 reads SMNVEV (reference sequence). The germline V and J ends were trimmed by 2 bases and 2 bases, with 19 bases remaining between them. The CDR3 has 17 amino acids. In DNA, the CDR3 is TGTGCCAGCAGTTTACTCCTAGCCACGAACCACCCCTACGAGCAGTACTTC. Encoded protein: CASSLLLATNHPYEQYF.

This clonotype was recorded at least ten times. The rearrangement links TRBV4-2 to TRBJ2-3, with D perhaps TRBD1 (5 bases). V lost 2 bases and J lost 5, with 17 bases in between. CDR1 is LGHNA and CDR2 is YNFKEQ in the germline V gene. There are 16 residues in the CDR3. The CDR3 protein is CASSQLGPHGVDTQYF. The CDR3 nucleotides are TGTGCCAGCAGCCAACTGGGGCCGCACGGTGTAGATACGCAGTATTTT.

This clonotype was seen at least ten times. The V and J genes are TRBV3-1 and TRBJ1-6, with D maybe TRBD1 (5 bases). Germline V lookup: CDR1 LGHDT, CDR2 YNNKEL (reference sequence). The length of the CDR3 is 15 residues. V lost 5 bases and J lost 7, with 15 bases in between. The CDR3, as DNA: TGTGCCAGCAGCGCCCGGGGGACCACGAATTCACCCCTCCACTTT. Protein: CASSARGTTNSPLHF.

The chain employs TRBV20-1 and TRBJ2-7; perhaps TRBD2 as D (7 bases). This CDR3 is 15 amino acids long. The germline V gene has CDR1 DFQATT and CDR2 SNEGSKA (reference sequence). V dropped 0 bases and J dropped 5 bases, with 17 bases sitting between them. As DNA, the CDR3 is TGCAGTGCTAGAGAAGGGGGAGGGCCCAGCCACGAGCAGTACTTC. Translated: CSAREGGGPSHEQYF.

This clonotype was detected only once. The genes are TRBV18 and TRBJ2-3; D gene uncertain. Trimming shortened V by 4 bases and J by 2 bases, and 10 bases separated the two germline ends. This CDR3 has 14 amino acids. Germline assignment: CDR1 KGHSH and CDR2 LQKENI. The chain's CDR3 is CASSLDIHTDTQYF. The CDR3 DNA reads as TGTGCCAGCTCACTAGACATCCACACAGATACGCAGTATTTT.

CDR3: CASSAAGKQPQHF. Written as DNA, the CDR3 is TGTGCCAGCAGTGCGGCAGGGAAACAGCCCCAGCATTTT. V gene TRBV6-1 combines with J gene TRBJ1-5; maybe TRBD1 (5 bases). Between the trimmed V and J ends, which lost 4 bases and 7 bases, there was a span of 11 bases. Germline values: CDR1 MNHNS, CDR2 SASEGT. The CDR3 is 13 residues long.

Here the CDR3 reads CASSDVRLALNEQFF. The CDR3 coding sequence is TGTGCCAGCAGTGATGTACGACTAGCACTCAATGAGCAGTTCTTC. The gene calls are TRBV2 and TRBJ2-1, with 7 bases aligning to TRBD2. V lost 3 bases, J lost 6 bases, and 8 bases stayed unmatched. From germline, CDR1 is SNHLY and CDR2 FYNNEI. The CDR3 covers 15 residues.

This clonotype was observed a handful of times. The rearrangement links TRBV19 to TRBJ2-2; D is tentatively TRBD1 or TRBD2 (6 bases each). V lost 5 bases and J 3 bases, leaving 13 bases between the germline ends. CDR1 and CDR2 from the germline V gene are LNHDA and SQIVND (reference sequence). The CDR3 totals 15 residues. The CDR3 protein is CASSAKGGYTGELFF. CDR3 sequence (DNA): TGTGCCAGTAGTGCGAAGGGGGGATACACCGGGGAGCTGTTTTTT.

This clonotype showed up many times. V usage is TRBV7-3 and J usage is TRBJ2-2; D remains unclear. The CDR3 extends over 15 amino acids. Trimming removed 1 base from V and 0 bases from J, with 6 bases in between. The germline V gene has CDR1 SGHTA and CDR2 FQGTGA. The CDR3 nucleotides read TGTGCCAGCAGCTTAAAAGGGTCGAACACCGGGGAGCTGTTTTTT. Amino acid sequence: CASSLKGSNTGELFF.

The CDR3 DNA follows: TGCAGTGCTAGAGTCGGGCGGGGGGGCCAGGAGACCCAGTACTTC. It yields the protein CSARVGRGGQETQYF. The chain recombines TRBV20-1 with TRBJ2-5; 9 nucleotides line up with TRBD2. The CDR3 has 15 residues. V shed 1 base and J 5 bases; nucleotides not matched to a gene: 8. The germline gives CDR1 DFQATT, CDR2 SNEGSKA (reference sequence).

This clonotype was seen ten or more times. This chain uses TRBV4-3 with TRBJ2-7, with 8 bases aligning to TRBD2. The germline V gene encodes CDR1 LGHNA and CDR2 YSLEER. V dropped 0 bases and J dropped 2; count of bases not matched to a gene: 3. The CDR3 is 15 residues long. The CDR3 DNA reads TGCGCCAGCAGCCAAGAGCGGGAGGAAGCCTACGAGCAGTACTTC. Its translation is CASSQEREEAYEQYF.

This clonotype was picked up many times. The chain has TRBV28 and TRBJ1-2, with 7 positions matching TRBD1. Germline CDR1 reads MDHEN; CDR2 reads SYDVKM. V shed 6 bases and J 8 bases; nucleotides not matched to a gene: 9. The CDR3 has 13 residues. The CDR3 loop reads CASRLQGSMGYTF. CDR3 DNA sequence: TGTGCCAGCAGATTACAGGGGAGCATGGGCTACACCTTC.

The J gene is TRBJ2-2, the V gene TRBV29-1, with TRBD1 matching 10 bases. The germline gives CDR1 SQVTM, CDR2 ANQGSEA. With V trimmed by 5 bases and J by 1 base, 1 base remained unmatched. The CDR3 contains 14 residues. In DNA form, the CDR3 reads TGCAGCGTTAGGACAGGGGGGAACACCGGGGAGCTGTTTTTT. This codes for CSVRTGGNTGELFF.

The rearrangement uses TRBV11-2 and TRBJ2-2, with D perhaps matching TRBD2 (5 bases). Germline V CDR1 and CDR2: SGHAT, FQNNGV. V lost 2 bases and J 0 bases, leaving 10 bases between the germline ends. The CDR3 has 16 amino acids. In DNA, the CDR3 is TGTGCCAGCAGCTTACTAAGCGGAGCGAACACCGGGGAGCTGTTTTTT. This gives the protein CASSLLSGANTGELFF.

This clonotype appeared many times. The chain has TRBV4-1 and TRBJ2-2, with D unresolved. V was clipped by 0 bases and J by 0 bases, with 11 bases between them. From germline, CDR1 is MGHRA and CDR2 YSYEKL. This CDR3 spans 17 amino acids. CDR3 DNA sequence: TGCGCCAGCAGCCAAGATCGCTCCCGCGCGAACACCGGGGAGCTGTTTTTT. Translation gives CASSQDRSRANTGELFF.

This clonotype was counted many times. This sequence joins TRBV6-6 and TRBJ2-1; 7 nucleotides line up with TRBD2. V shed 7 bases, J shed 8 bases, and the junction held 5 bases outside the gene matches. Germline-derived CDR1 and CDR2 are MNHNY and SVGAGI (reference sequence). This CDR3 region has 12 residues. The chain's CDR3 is CASTARGDEQFF. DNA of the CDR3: TGTGCCAGCACCGCCCGGGGGGATGAGCAGTTCTTC.